This T cell receptor beta chain was captured by sequencing in a study of T cells expressing NK-cell markers. Production of TCR beta cDNA relied on 5'RACE template switching with UMIs. Following a re-call of the 5' RACE reads, TCRdb has one entry per CDR3 protein and lacks DNA. The sample data list about 440,000 distinct CDR3 sequences. Germline V lookup: CDR1 SNHLY, CDR2 FYNNEI. The CDR3 consists of 16 residues. The sequencing sample was made of blood T cells: a sorted CD56 or NKG2C T cell subset, CD4+ or CD8+ T cells, or bulk PBMC T cells (not recorded which). This receptor was obtained from a woman aged 18 to 75 in good health. The chain links TRBV2 to TRBJ1-5; TCRdb indicates TRBD1, and absent DNA this call remains unverified. The CDR3 is CASSILTGGGNQPQHF.